This T cell receptor beta chain was observed in a study of blood T cell repertoires in COVID-19. Study overall: PBMCs, B-cell-depleted T cells, or T cells were the source of the cDNA or gDNA that made up the material.

This CDR3 comprises 16 residues. CDR1 and CDR2 (germline): MNHEY, SVGAGI. V dropped 4 bases and J dropped 6; count of bases not matched to a gene: 10. Original data processing: Researchers report that nucleated cell counts were estimated from reference gene primer amplification. This table comes from immunoSEQ multiplex PCR, and its TCRdb copy is limited to in-frame clones, with some not included. V and J calls and clone size are those listed in that table; D and trimming were worked out from the DNA. The table has roughly 200,000 clones, nearly 90% seen once; the top ten hold roughly a fifth. Sequencing used peripheral blood. The TCR originated in a man aged 55 to 70 with active or convalescent COVID-19. The chain is built from TRBV6-5 and TRBJ2-3, with TRBD2 matching over 10 bases. CDR3 in amino acids: CASSSSSGGAWDTQYF. CDR3 DNA: TGTGCCAGCAGTTCATCCAGCGGGGGGGCGTGGGATACGCAGTATTTT.